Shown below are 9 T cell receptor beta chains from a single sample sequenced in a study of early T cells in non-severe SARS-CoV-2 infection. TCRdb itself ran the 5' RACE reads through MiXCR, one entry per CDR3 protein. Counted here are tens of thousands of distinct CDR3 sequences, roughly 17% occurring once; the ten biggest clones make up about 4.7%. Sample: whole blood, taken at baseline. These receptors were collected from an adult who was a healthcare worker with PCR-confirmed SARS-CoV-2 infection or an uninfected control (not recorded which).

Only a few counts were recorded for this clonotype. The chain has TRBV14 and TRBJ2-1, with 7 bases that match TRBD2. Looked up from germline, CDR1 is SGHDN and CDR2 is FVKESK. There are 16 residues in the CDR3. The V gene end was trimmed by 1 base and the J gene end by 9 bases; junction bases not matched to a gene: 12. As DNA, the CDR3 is TGTGCCAGCAGCCAAGTACCGGGAGGACTCGGGGGTGAGCAGTTCTTC. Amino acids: CASSQVPGGLGGEQFF.

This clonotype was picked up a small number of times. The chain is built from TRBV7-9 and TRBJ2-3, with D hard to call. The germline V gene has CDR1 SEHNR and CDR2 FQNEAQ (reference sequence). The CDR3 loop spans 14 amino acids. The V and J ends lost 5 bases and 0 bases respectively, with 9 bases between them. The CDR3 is CASSPPGSTDTQYF. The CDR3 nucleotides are TGTGCCAGCAGCCCCCCCGGGAGCACAGATACGCAGTATTTT.

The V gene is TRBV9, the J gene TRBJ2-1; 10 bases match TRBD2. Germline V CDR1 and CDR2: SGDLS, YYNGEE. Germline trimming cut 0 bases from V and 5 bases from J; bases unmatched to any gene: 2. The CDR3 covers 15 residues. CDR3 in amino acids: CASSVVGTSDNEQFF. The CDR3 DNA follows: TGTGCCAGCAGCGTAGTCGGGACTAGCGACAATGAGCAGTTCTTC.

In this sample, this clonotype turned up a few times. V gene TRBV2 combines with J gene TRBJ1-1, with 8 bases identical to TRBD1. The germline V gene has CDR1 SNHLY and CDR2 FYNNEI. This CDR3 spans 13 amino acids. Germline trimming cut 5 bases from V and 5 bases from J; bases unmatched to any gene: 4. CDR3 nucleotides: TGTGCCAGCAGTCAGGGGGCGCAAACTGAAGCTTTCTTT. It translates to CASSQGAQTEAFF.

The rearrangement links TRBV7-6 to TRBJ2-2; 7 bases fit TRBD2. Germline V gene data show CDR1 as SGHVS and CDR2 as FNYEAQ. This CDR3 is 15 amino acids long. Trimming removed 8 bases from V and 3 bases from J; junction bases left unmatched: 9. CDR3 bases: TGTGCCAGCCAGGCAGCGGGAAGCGACACCGGGGAGCTGTTTTTT. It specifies CASQAAGSDTGELFF.

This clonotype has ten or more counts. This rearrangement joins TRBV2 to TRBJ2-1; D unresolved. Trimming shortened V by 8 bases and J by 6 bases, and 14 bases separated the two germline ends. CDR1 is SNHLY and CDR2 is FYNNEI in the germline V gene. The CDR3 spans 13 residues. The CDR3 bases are TGTGCCAGCCATTCCCTAGGGCGCAATGAGCAGTTCTTC. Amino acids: CASHSLGRNEQFF.

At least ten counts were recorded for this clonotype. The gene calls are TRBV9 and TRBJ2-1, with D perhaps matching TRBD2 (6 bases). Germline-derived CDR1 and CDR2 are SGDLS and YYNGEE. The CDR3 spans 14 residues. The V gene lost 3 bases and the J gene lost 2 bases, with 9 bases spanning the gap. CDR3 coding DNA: TGTGCCAGCAGCGGTAGCGGAACCTACAATGAGCAGTTCTTC. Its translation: CASSGSGTYNEQFF.

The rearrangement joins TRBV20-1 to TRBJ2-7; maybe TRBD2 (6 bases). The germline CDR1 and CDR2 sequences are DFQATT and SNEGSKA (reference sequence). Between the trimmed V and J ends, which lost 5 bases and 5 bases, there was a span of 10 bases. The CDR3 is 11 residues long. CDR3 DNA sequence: TGCAGTGCTCATGGACTAAACGAGCAGTACTTC. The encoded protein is CSAHGLNEQYF.

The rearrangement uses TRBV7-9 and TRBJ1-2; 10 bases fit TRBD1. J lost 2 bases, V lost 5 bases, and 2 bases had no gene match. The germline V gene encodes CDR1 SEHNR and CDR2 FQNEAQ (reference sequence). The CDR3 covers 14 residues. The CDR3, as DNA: TGTGCCAGCAGCACGGGACAGGGGAACTATGGCTACACCTTC. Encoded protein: CASSTGQGNYGYTF.